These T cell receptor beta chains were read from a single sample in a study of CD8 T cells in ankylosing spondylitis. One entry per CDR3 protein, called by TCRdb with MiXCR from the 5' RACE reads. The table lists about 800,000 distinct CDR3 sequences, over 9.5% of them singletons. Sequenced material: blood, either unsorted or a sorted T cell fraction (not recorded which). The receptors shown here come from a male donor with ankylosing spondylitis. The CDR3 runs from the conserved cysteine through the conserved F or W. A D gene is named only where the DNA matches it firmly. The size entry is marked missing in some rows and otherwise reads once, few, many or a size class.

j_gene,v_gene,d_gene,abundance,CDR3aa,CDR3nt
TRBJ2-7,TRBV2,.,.,CASRPLTGSNSYEQYF,TGTGCCAGCCGGCCCTTGACTGGGTCAAACTCCTACGAGCAGTACTTC
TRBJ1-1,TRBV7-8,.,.,CASSRQVATEAFF,TGTGCCAGCAGCCGACAGGTTGCCACTGAAGCTTTCTTT
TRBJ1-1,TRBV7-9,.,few,CASSRSRGGHTEAFF,TGTGCCAGCAGCCGAAGTCGCGGGGGGCATACTGAAGCTTTCTTT
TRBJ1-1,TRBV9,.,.,CASSVGFRNTEAFF,TGTGCCAGCAGCGTAGGATTTCGGAACACTGAAGCTTTCTTT
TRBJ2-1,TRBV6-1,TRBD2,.,CASSAGRDNEQFF,TGTGCCAGCAGTGCCGGGAGGGACAATGAGCAGTTCTTC
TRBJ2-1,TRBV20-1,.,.,CSARYTYNEQFF,TGCAGTGCTAGGTATACCTACAATGAGCAGTTCTTC
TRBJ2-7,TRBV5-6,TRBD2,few,CASSLGSGSAYEQYF,TGTGCCAGCAGCCTCGGGAGCGGGAGTGCCTACGAGCAGTACTTC
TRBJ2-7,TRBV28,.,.,CASSPEATVYEQYF,TGTGCCAGCAGCCCTGAAGCCACAGTCTACGAGCAGTACTTC
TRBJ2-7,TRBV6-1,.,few,CASHPRKGGTYEQYF,TGTGCCAGCCACCCGAGAAAGGGCGGCACCTACGAGCAGTACTTC
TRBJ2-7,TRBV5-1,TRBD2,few,CASAQRGPSYEQYF,TGCGCCAGCGCCCAGCGGGGGCCCTCCTACGAGCAGTACTTC
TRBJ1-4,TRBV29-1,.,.,CSVEDRAHEKLFF,TGCAGCGTTGAAGATCGGGCCCATGAAAAACTGTTTTTT
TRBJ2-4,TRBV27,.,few,CASSPERGRDIQYF,TGTGCCAGCAGCCCAGAGAGGGGCCGGGACATTCAGTACTTC
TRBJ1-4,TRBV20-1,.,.,CSASRPNEKLFF,TGCAGTGCTAGTAGGCCTAATGAAAAACTGTTTTTT
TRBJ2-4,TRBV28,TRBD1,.,CASSSLAGGRAKNIQYF,TGTGCCAGCAGTTCCCTTGCAGGGGGCAGAGCCAAAAACATTCAGTACTTC
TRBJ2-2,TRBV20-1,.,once,CSARPGTPTMGELFF,TGCAGTGCTAGACCCGGGACACCGACTATGGGGGAGCTGTTTTTT
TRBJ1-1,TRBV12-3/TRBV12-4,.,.,CASMGFSMNTEAFF,TGTGCCAGCATGGGGTTTTCCATGAACACTGAAGCTTTCTTT
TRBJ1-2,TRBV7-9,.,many,CASSLSEGYGYTF,TGTGCCAGCAGCTTAAGTGAGGGGTATGGCTACACCTTC
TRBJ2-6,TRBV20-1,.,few,CSARPVRDGANVLTF,TGCAGTGCTAGGCCGGTGAGAGATGGGGCCAACGTCCTGACTTTC
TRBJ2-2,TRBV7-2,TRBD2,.,CASSSGRAPNTGELFF,TGTGCCAGCAGCTCAGGGAGGGCCCCGAACACCGGGGAGCTGTTTTTT
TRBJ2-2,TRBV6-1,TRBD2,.,CASKVLAGMNTGELFF,TGTGCCAGCAAAGTACTAGCGGGGATGAACACCGGGGAGCTGTTTTTT
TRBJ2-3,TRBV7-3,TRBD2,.,CASSGRGGEDTQYF,TGTGCCAGCAGCGGCCGCGGGGGGGAAGATACGCAGTATTTT
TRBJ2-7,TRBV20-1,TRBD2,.,CSARGLPSSYEQYF,TGCAGTGCGAGGGGACTACCTAGCTCCTACGAGCAGTACTTC
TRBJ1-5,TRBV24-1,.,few,CATSTGSYQPQHF,TGTGCCACCAGTACAGGGAGTTATCAGCCCCAGCATTTT
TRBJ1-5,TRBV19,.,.,CASSITGLQPQHF,TGTGCCAGTAGTATCACAGGGTTACAGCCCCAGCATTTT
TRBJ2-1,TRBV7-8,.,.,CASSLAPTYLDNEQFF,TGTGCCAGCAGCTTAGCCCCCACCTATTTAGACAATGAGCAGTTCTTC
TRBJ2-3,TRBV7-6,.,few,CASSTSITQYF,TGTGCCAGCAGCACCTCTATTACGCAGTATTTT
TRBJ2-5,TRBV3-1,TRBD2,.,CASSQGSGGAETQYF,TGTGCCAGCAGCCAAGGAAGCGGGGGGGCGGAGACCCAGTACTTC
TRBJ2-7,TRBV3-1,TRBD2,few,CASSQMTSEYYEQYF,TGTGCCAGCAGCCAAATGACTAGCGAGTATTACGAGCAGTACTTC
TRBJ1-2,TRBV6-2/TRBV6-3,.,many,CASSPGILYGYTF,TGTGCCAGCAGCCCCGGGATTCTCTATGGCTACACCTTC
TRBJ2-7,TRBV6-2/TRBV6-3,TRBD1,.,CASSYRQGFVYSYEQYF,TGTGCCAGCAGTTACCGACAGGGGTTTGTCTACTCCTACGAGCAGTACTTC
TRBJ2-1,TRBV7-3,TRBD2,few,CASSPRRGSGGFSEQFF,TGTGCCAGCAGCCCACGGAGAGGTAGCGGGGGGTTTAGTGAGCAGTTCTTC
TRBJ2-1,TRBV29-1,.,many,CSVEWTPTYNEQFF,TGCAGCGTTGAGTGGACCCCGACCTACAATGAGCAGTTCTTC
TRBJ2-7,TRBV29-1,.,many,CSVHAVGSYEQYF,TGCAGCGTTCACGCGGTTGGGTCATACGAGCAGTACTTC
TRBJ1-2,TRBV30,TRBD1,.,CAWSQTGAGYTF,TGTGCCTGGAGTCAAACAGGGGCTGGCTACACCTTC
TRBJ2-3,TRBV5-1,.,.,CASSLDRGLDTQYF,TGCGCCAGCAGCTTGGATCGGGGGTTGGATACGCAGTATTTT
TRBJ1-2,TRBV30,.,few,CAWSWGWQGSNYGYTF,TGTGCCTGGAGTTGGGGATGGCAGGGATCGAACTATGGCTACACCTTC
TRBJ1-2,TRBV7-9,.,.,CASSLSLTEKGGYTF,TGTGCCAGCAGCTTAAGCCTCACGGAAAAGGGCGGCTACACCTTC
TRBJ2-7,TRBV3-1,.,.,CASSQDLLTVYEQYF,TGTGCCAGCAGCCAAGACCTTTTGACAGTCTACGAGCAGTACTTC
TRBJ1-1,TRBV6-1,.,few,CASNRGTNTEAFF,TGTGCCAGCAACCGGGGGACGAACACTGAAGCTTTCTTT
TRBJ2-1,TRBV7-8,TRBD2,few,CASSLAISGRGEQFF,TGTGCCAGCAGCTTAGCCATTAGCGGGAGGGGTGAGCAGTTCTTC
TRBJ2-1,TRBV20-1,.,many,CSARVGGEREFF,TGCAGTGCTAGAGTGGGGGGTGAAAGAGAGTTCTTC
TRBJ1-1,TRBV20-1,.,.,CSARGNMNTEAFF,TGCAGTGCTAGAGGAAACATGAACACTGAAGCTTTCTTT
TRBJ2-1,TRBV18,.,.,CASSSDLLQLSEQFF,TGTGCCAGCTCATCGGACTTACTCCAACTATCTGAGCAGTTCTTC
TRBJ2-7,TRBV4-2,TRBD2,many,CASSDLAGGSYEQYF,TGTGCCAGCAGCGATCTAGCGGGAGGCTCCTACGAGCAGTACTTC
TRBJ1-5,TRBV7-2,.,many,CASSLVPGSQPQHF,TGTGCCAGCAGCTTAGTACCGGGGAGTCAGCCCCAGCATTTT
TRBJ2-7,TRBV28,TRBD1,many,CASRPGQATYEQYF,TGTGCCAGCAGGCCAGGACAGGCAACCTACGAGCAGTACTTC
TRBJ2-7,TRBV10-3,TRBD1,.,CAISDRQGAYEQYF,TGTGCCATCAGTGATAGACAGGGGGCATACGAGCAGTACTTC
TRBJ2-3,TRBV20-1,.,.,CSARAPHTQYF,TGCAGTGCTAGAGCCCCCCATACGCAGTATTTT
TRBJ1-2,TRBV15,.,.,CATSRDDRTNYGYTF,TGTGCCACCAGCAGAGATGACAGGACGAACTATGGCTACACCTTC
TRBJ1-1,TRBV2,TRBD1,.,CASSEDPGGRTEAFF,TGTGCCAGCAGTGAGGATCCAGGGGGAAGAACTGAAGCTTTCTTT